This TCR beta chain was identified in a study of metastatic and nonmetastatic thyroid tumors. Study at large: Repertoire data that came from the blood and tumor or nodule tissue of malignant and benign thyroid patients were compared. Notes on the study in general: Benign nodules reportedly had significantly lower TCR beta diversity than malignant thyroid tumors in blood and tumor.

There are 14 residues in the CDR3. Germline assignment: CDR1 LNHDA and CDR2 SQIVND (reference sequence). The V gene lost 3 bases and the J gene lost 9 bases, with 15 bases spanning the gap. As handled by the study authors: Clinicopathological groups supplied CDR3 differences that were used to build a distant-metastasis classifier for papillary thyroid cancer. TCRdb re-clonotyped the PCR reads through MiXCR. The V and J calls, along with clone size, are taken from TCRdb and not from the paper's own processing. The table shows under 60,000 clones, with about 20% occurring only once. Each patient went into thyroid surgery without having received any treatment. This clone was counted ten times or more. The antigen is unknown.

Material: blood. The chain joins TRBV19 to TRBJ1-5, with a weak D call TRBD1 (6 bases). The source of this sequence is a male donor with papillary thyroid cancer or a benign thyroid nodule (not recorded which). Some clones in this sample may be carry-over from other donors' samples. CDR3 residues: CASSMPGAVGPQHF. The CDR3 bases are TGTGCCAGTAGTATGCCGGGGGCTGTGGGGCCCCAGCATTTT.